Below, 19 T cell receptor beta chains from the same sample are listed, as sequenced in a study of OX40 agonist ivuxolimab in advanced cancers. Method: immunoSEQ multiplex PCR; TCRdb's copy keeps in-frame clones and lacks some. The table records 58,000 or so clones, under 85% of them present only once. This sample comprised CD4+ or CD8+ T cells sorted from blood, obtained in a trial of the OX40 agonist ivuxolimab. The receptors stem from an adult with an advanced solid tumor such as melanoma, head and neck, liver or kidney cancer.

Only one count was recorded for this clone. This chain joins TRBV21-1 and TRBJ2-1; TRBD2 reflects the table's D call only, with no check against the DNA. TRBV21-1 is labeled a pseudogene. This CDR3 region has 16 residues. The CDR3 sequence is CASRPPGGGRLNEQFF. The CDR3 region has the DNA TGTGCCAGCAGGCCTCCCGGGGGCGGGAGGCTCAATGAGCAGTTCTTC.

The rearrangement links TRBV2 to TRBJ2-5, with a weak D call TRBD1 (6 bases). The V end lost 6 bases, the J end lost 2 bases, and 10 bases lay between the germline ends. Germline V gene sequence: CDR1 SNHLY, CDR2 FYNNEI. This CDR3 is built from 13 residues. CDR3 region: CASSWDTQETQYF. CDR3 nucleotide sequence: TGTGCCAGCAGCTGGGACACGCAAGAGACCCAGTACTTC.

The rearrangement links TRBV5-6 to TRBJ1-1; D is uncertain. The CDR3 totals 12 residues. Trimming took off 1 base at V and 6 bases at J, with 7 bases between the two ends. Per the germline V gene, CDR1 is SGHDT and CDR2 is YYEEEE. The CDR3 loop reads CASSLYSSEAFF. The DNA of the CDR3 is TGTGCCAGCAGCTTGTACTCTTCTGAAGCTTTCTTT.

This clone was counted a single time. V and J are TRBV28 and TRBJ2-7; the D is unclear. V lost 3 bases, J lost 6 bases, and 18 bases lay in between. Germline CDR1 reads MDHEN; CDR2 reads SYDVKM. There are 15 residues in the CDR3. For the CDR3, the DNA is TGTGCCAGCAGTTTGGGTCCAGATATATCGGGCGAGCAGTACTTC. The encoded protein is CASSLGPDISGEQYF.

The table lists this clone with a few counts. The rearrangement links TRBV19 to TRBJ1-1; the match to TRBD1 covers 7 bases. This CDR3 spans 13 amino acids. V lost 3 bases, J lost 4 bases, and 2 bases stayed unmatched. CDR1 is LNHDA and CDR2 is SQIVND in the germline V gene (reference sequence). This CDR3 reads CASSMAGGTEAFF. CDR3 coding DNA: TGTGCCAGTAGTATGGCAGGGGGCACTGAAGCTTTCTTT.

This CDR3 is CASSISREGDTEAFF. In DNA form, the CDR3 reads TGTGCCAGCAGTATCTCCAGGGAGGGAGACACTGAAGCTTTCTTT. The chain couples TRBV6-1 to TRBJ1-1; D is possibly TRBD1 (5 bases). Germline V gene lookup returns CDR1 MNHNS and CDR2 SASEGT. The CDR3 is made up of 15 amino acids. The ends were cut back, 5 bases at V and 3 bases at J, with 16 bases in the middle.

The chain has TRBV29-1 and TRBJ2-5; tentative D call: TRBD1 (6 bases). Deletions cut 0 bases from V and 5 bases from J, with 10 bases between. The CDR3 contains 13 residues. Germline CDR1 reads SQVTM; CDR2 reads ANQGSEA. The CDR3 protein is CSVEEGAVETQYF. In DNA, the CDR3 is TGCAGCGTTGAAGAGGGGGCGGTTGAGACCCAGTACTTC.

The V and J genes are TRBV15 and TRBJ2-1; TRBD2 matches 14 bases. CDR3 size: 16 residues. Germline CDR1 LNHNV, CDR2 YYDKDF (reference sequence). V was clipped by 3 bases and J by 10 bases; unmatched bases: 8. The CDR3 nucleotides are TGTGCCACCAGCAGGGAGAAGGGACTAGCGGGAGTAGAGCAGTTCTTC. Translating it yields CATSREKGLAGVEQFF.

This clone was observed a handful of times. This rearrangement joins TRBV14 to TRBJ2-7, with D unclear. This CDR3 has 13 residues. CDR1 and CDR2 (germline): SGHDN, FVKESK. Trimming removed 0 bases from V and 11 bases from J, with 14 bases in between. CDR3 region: CASSQERGQFKYF. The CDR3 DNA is TGTGCCAGCAGCCAAGAACGTGGGCAGTTCAAGTACTTC.

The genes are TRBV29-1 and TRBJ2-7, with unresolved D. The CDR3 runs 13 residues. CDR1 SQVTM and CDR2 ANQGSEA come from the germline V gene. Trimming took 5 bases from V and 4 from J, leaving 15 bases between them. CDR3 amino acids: CSVYAGRGYEQYF. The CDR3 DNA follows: TGCAGCGTTTATGCAGGCCGCGGATACGAGCAGTACTTC.

CDR3 protein: CARSLEGLAPLSSYNEQFF. For the CDR3, the DNA is TGTGCCAGAAGCTTAGAGGGACTAGCGCCTCTTAGCTCCTACAATGAGCAGTTCTTC. The chain is built from TRBV7-5 and TRBJ2-1; TRBD2 reflects the table's D call only, with no check against the DNA. TRBV7-5 is a documented pseudogene. The CDR3 is made up of 19 amino acids.

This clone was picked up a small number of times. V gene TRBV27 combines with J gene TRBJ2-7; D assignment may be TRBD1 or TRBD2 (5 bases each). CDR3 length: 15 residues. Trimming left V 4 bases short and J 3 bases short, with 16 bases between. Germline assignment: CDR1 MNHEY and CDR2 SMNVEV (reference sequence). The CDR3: CASSSAGTEDYEQYF. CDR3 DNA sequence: TGTGCCAGCAGTTCGGCCGGGACGGAAGACTACGAGCAGTACTTC.

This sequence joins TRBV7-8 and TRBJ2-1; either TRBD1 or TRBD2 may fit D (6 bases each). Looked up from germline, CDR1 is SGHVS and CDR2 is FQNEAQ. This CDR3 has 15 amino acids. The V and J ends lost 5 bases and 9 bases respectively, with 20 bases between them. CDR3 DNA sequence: TGTGCCAGCAGCCCTGACTACGGGGGCCCTGGTGAGCAGTTCTTC. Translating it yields CASSPDYGGPGEQFF.

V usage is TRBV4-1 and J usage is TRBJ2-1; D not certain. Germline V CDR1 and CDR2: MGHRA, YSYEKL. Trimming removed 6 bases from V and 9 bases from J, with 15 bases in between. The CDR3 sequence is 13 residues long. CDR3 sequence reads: CASSPAVLPEQFF. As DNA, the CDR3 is TGCGCCAGCAGTCCTGCGGTCCTGCCTGAGCAGTTCTTC.

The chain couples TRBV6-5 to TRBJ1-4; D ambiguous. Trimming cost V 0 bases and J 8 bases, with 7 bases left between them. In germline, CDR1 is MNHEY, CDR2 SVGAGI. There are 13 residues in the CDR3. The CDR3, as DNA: TGTGCCAGCAGTTACTCGATGGGGGAAAAACTGTTTTTT. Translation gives CASSYSMGEKLFF.

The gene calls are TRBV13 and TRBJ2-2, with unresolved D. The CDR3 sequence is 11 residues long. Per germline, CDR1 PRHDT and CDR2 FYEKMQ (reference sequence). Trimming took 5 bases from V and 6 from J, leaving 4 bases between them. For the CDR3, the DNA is TGTGCCAGCAGCGTTGCCGGGGAGCTGTTTTTT. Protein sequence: CASSVAGELFF. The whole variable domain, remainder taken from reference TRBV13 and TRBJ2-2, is AAGVIQSPRHLIKEKRETATLKCYPIPRHDTVYWYQQGPGQDPQFLISFYEKMQSDKGSIPDRFSAQQFSDYHSELNMSSLELGDSALYFCASSVAGELFFGEGSRLTVL.

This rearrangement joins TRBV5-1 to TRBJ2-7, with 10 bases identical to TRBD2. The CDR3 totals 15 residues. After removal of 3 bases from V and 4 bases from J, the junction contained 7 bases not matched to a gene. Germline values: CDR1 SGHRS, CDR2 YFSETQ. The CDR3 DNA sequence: TGCGCCAGCAGCTCTGGGACTAGCGTTCTGTACGAGCAGTACTTC. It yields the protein CASSSGTSVLYEQYF. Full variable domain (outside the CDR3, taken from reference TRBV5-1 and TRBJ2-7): KAGVTQTPRYLIKTRGQQVTLSCSPISGHRSVSWYQQTPGQGLQFLFEYFSETQRNKGNFPGRFSGRQFSNSRSEMNVSTLELGDSALYLCASSSGTSVLYEQYFGPGTRLTVT.

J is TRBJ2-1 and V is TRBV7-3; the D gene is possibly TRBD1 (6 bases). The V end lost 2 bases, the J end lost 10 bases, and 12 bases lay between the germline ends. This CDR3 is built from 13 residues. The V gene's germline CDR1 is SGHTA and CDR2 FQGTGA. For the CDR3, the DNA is TGTGCCAGCAGCTTAGTCCAGGGGAGCGAGCAGTTCTTC. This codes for CASSLVQGSEQFF.

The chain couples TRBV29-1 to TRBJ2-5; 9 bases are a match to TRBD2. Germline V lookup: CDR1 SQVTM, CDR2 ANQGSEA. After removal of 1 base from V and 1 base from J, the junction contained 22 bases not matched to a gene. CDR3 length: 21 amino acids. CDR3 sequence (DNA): TGCAGCGTTGAAGTGGTGGTCTCTATCTCCGCGGGAGGGCAGAGCCAAGAGACCCAGTACTTC. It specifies CSVEVVVSISAGGQSQETQYF. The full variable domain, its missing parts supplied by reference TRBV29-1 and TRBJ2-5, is SAVISQKPSRDICQRGTSLTIQCQVDSQVTMMFWYRQQPGQSLTLIATANQGSEATYESGFVIDKFPISRPNLTFSTLTVSNMSPEDSSIYLCSVEVVVSISAGGQSQETQYFGPGTRLLVL.